The TCR beta chain described here comes from a study of vaccination and CD4 T cells after COVID-19. The wider study: Taking of post-vaccine samples occurred a median around 72 days after dose two (range 14 to 241). Overlapping peptides covering the spike proteins of SARS-CoV-2, HCoV-NL63, HCoV-OC43 and HCoV-229E were added to stimulate cells.

J gave up 4 bases and V 6 bases, and 7 bases lay outside the gene matches. This CDR3 has 16 residues. Sequence data for DNA of cultured CD4+ T cells were generated by the Oncomine TCR Beta short-read assay. TCRdb re-analysed the PCR reads in MiXCR, keeping a single row per CDR3 protein. The sample holds over 15,000 distinct CDR3 sequences, 52% seen once. Treatment described: approximately 9-day PBMC culture with coronavirus spike peptide pools or control peptides (ViraFEST assay). In the case of this clonotype: As yet, its antigen is unknown.

The rearrangement links TRBV12-3 or TRBV12-4 to TRBJ2-6; 9 bases map to TRBD1. Input material: CD4+ T cells from blood, cultured in vitro. This receptor was taken from a human donor who had recovered from COVID-19. Written as DNA, the CDR3 is TGTGCCAGCAGCGTACAGGGGGCGCGGGGGGCCAACGTCCTGACTTTC. As protein: CASSVQGARGANVLTF.